The 25 T cell receptor beta chains below all came from one sample that was sequenced in a study of long-term antiretroviral therapy in people with HIV. Running of the v3.0 immunoSEQ assay took place at survey level. Assay: immunoSEQ multiplex PCR; the TCRdb copy retains only in-frame clones and omits some. The sample includes about 21,000 clones, roughly 84% of them seen just once. The material sequenced was unsorted PBMCs, taken 0.2 years before starting antiretroviral therapy. Receptors originate from a man aged 18 to 30 with HIV.

In nucleotides, the CDR3 is TGTGCCAGCGTCGGGACCAGGACCTGGGGGGAGCTGTTTTTT. This codes for CASVGTRTWGELFF. The chain couples TRBV19 to TRBJ2-2, with D perhaps given as TRBD1 or TRBD2 (5 bases each). The CDR3 is made up of 14 amino acids. Trimming cost V 9 bases and J 8 bases, with 19 bases left between them. Germline V gene lookup returns CDR1 LNHDA and CDR2 SQIVND (reference sequence).

The genes are TRBV5-6 and TRBJ1-2; no clear D. Germline V gene sequence: CDR1 SGHDT, CDR2 YYEEEE. The CDR3 covers 13 residues. The V gene lost 5 bases and the J gene lost 4 bases, with 12 bases spanning the gap. The CDR3 protein is CASRVDSAYGYTF. The CDR3 nucleotides are TGTGCCAGCAGGGTCGACTCAGCCTATGGCTACACCTTC.

Remarks on this clone: One junction end does not reproduce the germline sequence, and a read error may be involved. The genes are TRBV5-3 and TRBJ1-1; D uncertain. TRBV5-3 is assigned to the ORF class and has an uncertain function. This CDR3 contains 12 residues. The CDR3 DNA reads as TGTGCCAGCAGCTTTCCTGACGGAGAAGCTTTCTTT. Its translation: CASSFPDGEAFF.

This chain links TRBV20-1 with TRBJ1-1; 9 positions match TRBD1. In germline, CDR1 is DFQATT, CDR2 SNEGSKA (reference sequence). There are 11 residues in the CDR3. The junction had 1 base not matched to a gene; V was cut back by 3 bases and J by 8 bases. The CDR3 protein is CSARGQGEAFF. In DNA, the CDR3 is TGCAGTGCTAGGGGACAGGGAGAAGCTTTCTTT.

This rearrangement joins TRBV7-3 to TRBJ2-2, with TRBD1 matching 8 bases. CDR3 length: 15 amino acids. Trimming at V came to 5 bases and at J to 6 bases, leaving 8 bases not matched to a gene. Per the germline V gene, CDR1 is SGHTA and CDR2 is FQGTGA. Here the CDR3 reads CASSPDRERAGELFF. Written as DNA, the CDR3 is TGTGCCAGCAGCCCGGACAGGGAAAGGGCCGGGGAGCTGTTTTTT.

This clone was found once. The chain uses TRBV2 and TRBJ2-2; 8 nucleotides agree with TRBD1. The CDR3 is made up of 15 amino acids. The ends lost 7 bases at V and 5 bases at J; junction bases unmatched: 9. Germline loops: CDR1 SNHLY, CDR2 FYNNEI. The CDR3 loop reads CASTQGAVGTGELFF. DNA of the CDR3: TGTGCCAGCACCCAGGGGGCAGTAGGGACCGGGGAGCTGTTTTTT.

The J gene is TRBJ2-7, the V gene TRBV6-5; no definite D call. Germline V gives CDR1 MNHEY, CDR2 SVGAGI. CDR3 size: 11 residues. V dropped 6 bases and J dropped 5 bases, with 8 bases sitting between them. CDR3 sequence reads: CASRNSHEQYF. DNA of the CDR3: TGTGCCAGCAGAAATTCCCACGAGCAGTACTTC.

Here the CDR3 reads CASSQGGYGSSYNEQFF. The CDR3 coding sequence is TGTGCCAGCAGCCAGGGGGGATACGGGAGCTCCTACAATGAGCAGTTCTTC. The chain joins TRBV7-8 to TRBJ2-1, with a weak D call TRBD1 (7 bases). This CDR3 region has 17 residues. Trimming left V 5 bases short and J 0 bases short, with 17 bases between. Germline V CDR1 and CDR2: SGHVS, FQNEAQ.

The V call is TRBV9, the J call TRBJ1-1; D perhaps matches TRBD1 (5 bases). This CDR3 has 14 amino acids. Trimming cost V 5 bases and J 6 bases, with 17 bases left between them. Germline CDR1 reads SGDLS; CDR2 reads YYNGEE. CDR3 loop: CASSASGRSPEAFF. The CDR3 DNA reads as TGTGCCAGCAGTGCTTCGGGACGGTCCCCTGAAGCTTTCTTT.

The genes are TRBV6-6 and TRBJ1-1, with D possibly TRBD1 on 6 matching bases. This CDR3 contains 14 residues. Trimming took 6 bases from V and 5 from J, leaving 16 bases between them. Germline values: CDR1 MNHNY, CDR2 SVGAGI (reference sequence). The CDR3 loop is CASRLTGSGTEAFF. The DNA for the CDR3 is TGTGCCAGCAGGCTGACAGGCAGCGGGACTGAAGCTTTCTTT.

The sample holds one count of this clone. The chain is built from TRBV6-1 and TRBJ2-5, with D maybe TRBD2 (5 bases). The CDR3 consists of 15 residues. V was shortened by 2 bases and J by 6 bases, with 16 bases between the two germline ends. Germline V gene lookup returns CDR1 MNHNS and CDR2 SASEGT. CDR3 sequence reads: CASSEFLRDQQTQYF. Written as DNA, the CDR3 is TGTGCCAGCAGTGAATTTTTGAGGGATCAACAGACCCAGTACTTC.

The chain couples TRBV25-1 to TRBJ2-3; D remains ambiguous. CDR1 MGHDK and CDR2 SYGVNS come from the germline V gene. CDR3 length equals 12 residues. Between the trimmed V and J ends, which lost 7 bases and 6 bases, there was a span of 11 bases. The CDR3 protein is CASIGPQDTQYF. Here the CDR3 DNA reads TGTGCCAGCATTGGCCCTCAGGATACGCAGTATTTT.

The chain uses TRBV14 and TRBJ2-1; 11 nucleotides agree with TRBD2. CDR3 length equals 16 residues. Looked up from germline, CDR1 is SGHDN and CDR2 is FVKESK. Trimming took 4 bases from V and 4 from J; bases not matched to a gene: 6. CDR3 nucleotide sequence: TGTGCCAGCAGCCTACCTAGCGGGAGGTTTTACAATGAGCAGTTCTTC. Its protein is CASSLPSGRFYNEQFF.

V is TRBV5-1 and J is TRBJ1-5, with TRBD1 as a possible D gene (6 bases). V was pared by 0 bases and J by 2 bases, with 18 bases between. This CDR3 is built from 18 residues. CDR1 is SGHRS and CDR2 is YFSETQ in the germline V gene. CDR3 in amino acids: CASSLEKTGLEGNQPQHF. CDR3 nucleotide sequence: TGCGCCAGCAGCTTGGAAAAGACAGGCCTGGAGGGCAATCAGCCCCAGCATTTT.

The V and J genes are TRBV6-9 and TRBJ2-3; 8 bases are shared with TRBD2. The length of the CDR3 is 15 residues. CDR1 and CDR2 from the germline V gene are MNHGY and SVAAGI. Trimming took 3 bases from V and 5 from J; bases not matched to a gene: 7. The CDR3 region has the DNA TGTGCCAGCAGTTACTCGGGGGGGGCGGGAGATACGCAGTATTTT. Its protein product is CASSYSGGAGDTQYF.

The rearrangement joins TRBV5-6 to TRBJ2-7; D tentatively fits TRBD1 or TRBD2 (5 bases each). The V gene's germline CDR1 is SGHDT and CDR2 YYEEEE. CDR3 size: 14 residues. V gave up 4 bases and J gave up 5 bases, with 16 bases separating them. The DNA for the CDR3 is TGTGCCAGCAGCCTCGGGACGGGCGCAGACGAGCAGTACTTC. This gives the protein CASSLGTGADEQYF.

The CDR3 sequence: CASSSGTHEQYF. CDR3 in DNA: TGTGCCAGCAGCTCCGGGACCCACGAGCAGTACTTC. The V call is TRBV7-2, the J call TRBJ2-7, with D perhaps matching TRBD1 or TRBD2 (5 bases each). The V gene lost 4 bases and the J gene lost 5 bases, with 9 bases spanning the gap. CDR3 size: 12 residues. CDR1 is SGHTA, CDR2 FQGNSA, per germline.

The gene calls are TRBV5-1 and TRBJ1-4; 10 bases are shared with TRBD1. Germline V CDR1 and CDR2: SGHRS, YFSETQ. Unmatched junction bases numbered 4, after V lost 5 bases and J lost 0 bases. There are 16 residues in the CDR3. The CDR3 region has the DNA TGCGCCAGCAGTTTCGGACAGGGGGCAACTAATGAAAAACTGTTTTTT. Protein: CASSFGQGATNEKLFF.

The V call is TRBV5-1, the J call TRBJ1-5, with D tentatively TRBD1 (5 bases). The CDR3 extends over 15 amino acids. Deletions cut 0 bases from V and 5 bases from J, with 12 bases between. Germline CDR1 is SGHRS and CDR2 is YFSETQ. CDR3 loop: CASSLAVGEYQPQHF. The CDR3 nucleotides read TGCGCCAGCAGCTTGGCGGTGGGGGAATATCAGCCCCAGCATTTT.

The chain uses TRBV30 and TRBJ1-2; TRBD1 aligns across 8 bases. Per germline, CDR1 GTSNPN and CDR2 SVGIG (reference sequence). The CDR3 sequence is 14 residues long. V was clipped by 1 base and J by 5 bases; unmatched bases: 6. The CDR3 nucleotides read TGTGCCTGGAGTGGACTAGGACAGGGATATGGCTACACCTTC. Translated: CAWSGLGQGYGYTF.

The rearrangement joins TRBV5-6 to TRBJ1-1; D unresolved. V was trimmed by 4 bases and J by 4 bases, leaving 8 bases between them. CDR1 SGHDT and CDR2 YYEEEE come from the germline V gene. This CDR3 contains 12 residues. This CDR3 is CASSPRTTEAFF. CDR3 bases: TGTGCCAGCAGCCCCCGCACCACTGAAGCTTTCTTT.

The gene calls are TRBV7-2 and TRBJ2-3, with D perhaps TRBD1 (5 bases). Germline V gene sequence: CDR1 SGHTA, CDR2 FQGNSA. The length of the CDR3 is 15 residues. V lost 1 base to trimming and J lost 5 bases, with 13 bases between them. Written as DNA, the CDR3 is TGTGCCAGCAGCTTAGGGGAATCAGGGATAGATACGCAGTATTTT. Its translation: CASSLGESGIDTQYF.

The chain uses TRBV7-2 and TRBJ1-2; no clear D gene. V shed 2 bases and J shed 11 bases, with 15 bases lying between them. The germline gives CDR1 SGHTA, CDR2 FQGNSA. This CDR3 has 13 residues. CDR3 in DNA: TGTGCCAGCAGCTTATCTCTCCTTTCCGGGTACACCTTC. It yields the protein CASSLSLLSGYTF. Looking up the rest from reference TRBV7-2 and TRBJ1-2 gives the full variable domain: GAGVSQSPSNKVTEKGKDVELRCDPISGHTALYWYRQSLGQGLEFLIYFQGNSAPDKSGLPSDRFSAERTGGSVSTLTIQRTQQEDSAVYLCASSLSLLSGYTFGSGTRLTVV.

The V gene is TRBV5-1, the J gene TRBJ1-2; D might be TRBD1 (5 bases). The CDR3 extends over 14 amino acids. With 3 bases removed from V and 6 bases from J, the gap between germline ends came to 15 bases. Per the germline V gene, CDR1 is SGHRS and CDR2 is YFSETQ. DNA for the CDR3: TGCGCCAGCAGCTATGGACTGGGGGTGGATGGCTACACCTTC. It yields the protein CASSYGLGVDGYTF.

This chain's CDR3 is CASTGFLNTGELFF. The CDR3 DNA is TGTGCCAGCACAGGGTTCCTGAACACCGGGGAGCTGTTTTTT. V usage is TRBV25-1 and J usage is TRBJ2-2, with a tentative D call TRBD1 (5 bases). CDR3 size: 14 residues. Per germline, CDR1 MGHDK and CDR2 SYGVNS. V was shortened by 7 bases and J by 1 base, with 10 bases between the two germline ends.